This TCR beta chain was profiled in a study of human T cells and chemical hapten exposure. Documented time point: patch test 2, 6 weeks after DPC sensitization. The treatment denotes: therapeutic diphenylcyclopropenone sensitization with weekly scalp DPC. MiXCR, applied by TCRdb to the RACE reads, yields one record per CDR3 protein. The sample contains roughly 150,000 distinct CDR3 sequences, approximately 12% of which appear only once. Sample: whole blood, taken in connection with sensitization to the hapten diphenylcyclopropenone (DPC). This TCR derives from a woman aged 45-65 years with alopecia areata. Some clones in this sample may be carry-over from other donors' samples.

CDR3 in amino acids: CASSTTSSHEQYF. CDR3 in DNA: TGTGCCAGCAGTACTACTAGCAGCCACGAGCAGTACTTC. J is TRBJ2-7 and V is TRBV12-3 or TRBV12-4, with D possibly TRBD2 on 6 matching bases. V lost 5 bases, J lost 5 bases, and 13 bases lay in between. The CDR3 is 13 residues long.